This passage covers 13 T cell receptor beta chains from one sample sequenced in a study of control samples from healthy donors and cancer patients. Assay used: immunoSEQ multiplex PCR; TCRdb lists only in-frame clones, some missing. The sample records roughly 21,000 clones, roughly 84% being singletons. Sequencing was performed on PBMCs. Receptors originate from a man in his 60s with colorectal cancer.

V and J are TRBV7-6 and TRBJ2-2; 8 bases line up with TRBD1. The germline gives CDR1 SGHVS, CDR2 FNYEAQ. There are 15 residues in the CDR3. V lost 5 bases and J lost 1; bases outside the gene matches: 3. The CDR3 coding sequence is TGTGCCAGCAGCGGACAGGGACAGAACACCGGGGAGCTGTTTTTT. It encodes CASSGQGQNTGELFF. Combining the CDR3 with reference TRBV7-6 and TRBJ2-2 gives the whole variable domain GAGVSQSPRYKVTKRGQDVALRCDPISGHVSLYWYRQALGQGPEFLTYFNYEAQQDKSGLPNDRFSAERPEGSISTLTIQRTEQRDSAMYRCASSGQGQNTGELFFGEGSRLTVL.

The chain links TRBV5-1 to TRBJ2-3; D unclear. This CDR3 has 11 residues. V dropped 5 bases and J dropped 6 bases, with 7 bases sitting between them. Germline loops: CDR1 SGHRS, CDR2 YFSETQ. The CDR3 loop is CASREVDTQYF. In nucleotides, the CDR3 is TGCGCCAGCAGAGAAGTGGATACGCAGTATTTT.

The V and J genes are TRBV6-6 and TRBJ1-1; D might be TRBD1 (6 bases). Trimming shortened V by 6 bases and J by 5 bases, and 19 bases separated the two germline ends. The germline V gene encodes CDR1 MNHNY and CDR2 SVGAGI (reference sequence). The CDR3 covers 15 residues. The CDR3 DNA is TGTGCCAGCAGCCCACCGGGGGGGCTTCAGACTGAAGCTTTCTTT. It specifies CASSPPGGLQTEAFF.

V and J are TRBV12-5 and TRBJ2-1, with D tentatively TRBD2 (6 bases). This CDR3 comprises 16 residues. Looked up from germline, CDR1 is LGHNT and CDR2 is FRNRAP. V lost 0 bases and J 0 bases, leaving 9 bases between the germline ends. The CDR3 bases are TGTGCTAGTGGTTTGGTACGGGGGAGCTCCTACAATGAGCAGTTCTTC. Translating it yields CASGLVRGSSYNEQFF.

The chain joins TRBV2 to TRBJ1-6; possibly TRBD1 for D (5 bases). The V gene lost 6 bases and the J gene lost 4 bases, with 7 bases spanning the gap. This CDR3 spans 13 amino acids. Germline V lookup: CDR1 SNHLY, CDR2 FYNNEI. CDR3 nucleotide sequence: TGTGCCAGCAGGGACATTTATAATTCACCCCTCCACTTT. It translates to CASRDIYNSPLHF. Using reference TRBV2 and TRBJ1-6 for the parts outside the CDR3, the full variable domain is EPEVTQTPSHQVTQMGQEVILRCVPISNHLYFYWYRQILGQKVEFLVSFYNNEISEKSEIFDDQFSVERPDGSNFTLKIRSTKLEDSAMYFCASRDIYNSPLHFGNGTRLTVT.

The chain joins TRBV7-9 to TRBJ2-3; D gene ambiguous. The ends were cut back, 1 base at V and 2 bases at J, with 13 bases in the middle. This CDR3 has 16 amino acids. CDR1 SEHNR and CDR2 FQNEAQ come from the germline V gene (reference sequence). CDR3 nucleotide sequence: TGTGCCAGCAGCTTAGTAGCTATAAGGGACACAGATACGCAGTATTTT. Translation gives CASSLVAIRDTDTQYF.

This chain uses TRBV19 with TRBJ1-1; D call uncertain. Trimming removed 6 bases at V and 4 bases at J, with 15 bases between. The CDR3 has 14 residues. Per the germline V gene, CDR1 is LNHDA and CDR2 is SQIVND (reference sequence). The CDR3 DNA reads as TGTGCCAGTAGGAAGGTCTCGCTCGGCACTGAAGCTTTCTTT. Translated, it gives CASRKVSLGTEAFF.

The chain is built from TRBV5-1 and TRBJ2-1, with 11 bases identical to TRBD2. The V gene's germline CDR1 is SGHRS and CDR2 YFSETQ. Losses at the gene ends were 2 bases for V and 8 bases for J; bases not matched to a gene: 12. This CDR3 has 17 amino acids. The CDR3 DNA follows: TGCGCCAGCAGCTTCTTACTAGCGGGGGTCCTGGGGGATGAGCAGTTCTTC. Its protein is CASSFLLAGVLGDEQFF.

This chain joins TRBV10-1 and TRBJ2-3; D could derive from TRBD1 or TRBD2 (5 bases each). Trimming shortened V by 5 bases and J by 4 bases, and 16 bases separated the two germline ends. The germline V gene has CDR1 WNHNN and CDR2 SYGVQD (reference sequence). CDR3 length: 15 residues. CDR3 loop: CASSTGASSADTQYF. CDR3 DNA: TGCGCCAGCAGTACCGGGGCTTCGAGCGCAGATACGCAGTATTTT.

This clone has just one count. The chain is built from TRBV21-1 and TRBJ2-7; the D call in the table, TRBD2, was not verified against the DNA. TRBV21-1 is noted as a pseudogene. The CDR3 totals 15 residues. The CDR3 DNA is TGTGCCAGCAGCAAACTAGGACGGGGTTCGGGGGAGCAGTACGTC. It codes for CASSKLGRGSGEQYV.

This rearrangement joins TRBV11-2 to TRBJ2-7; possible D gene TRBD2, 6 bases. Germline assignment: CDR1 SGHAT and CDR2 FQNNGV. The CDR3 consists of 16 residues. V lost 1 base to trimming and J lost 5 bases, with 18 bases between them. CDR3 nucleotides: TGTGCCAGCAGCTTAGGAAGGAGCGACGGGGGACACGAGCAGTACGTC. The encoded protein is CASSLGRSDGGHEQYV.

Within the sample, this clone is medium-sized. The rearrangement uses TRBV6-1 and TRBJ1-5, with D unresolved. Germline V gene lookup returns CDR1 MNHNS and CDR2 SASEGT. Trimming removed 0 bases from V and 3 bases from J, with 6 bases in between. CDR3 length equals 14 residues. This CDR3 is CASSEAADNQPQHF. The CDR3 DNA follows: TGTGCCAGCAGTGAAGCTGCAGACAATCAGCCCCAGCATTTT.

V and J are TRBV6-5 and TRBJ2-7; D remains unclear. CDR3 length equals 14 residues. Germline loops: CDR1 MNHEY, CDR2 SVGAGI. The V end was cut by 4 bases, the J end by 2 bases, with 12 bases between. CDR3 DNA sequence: TGTGCCAGCAGTTCCCCGACACAAACCTACGAGCAGTACTTC. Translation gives CASSSPTQTYEQYF.